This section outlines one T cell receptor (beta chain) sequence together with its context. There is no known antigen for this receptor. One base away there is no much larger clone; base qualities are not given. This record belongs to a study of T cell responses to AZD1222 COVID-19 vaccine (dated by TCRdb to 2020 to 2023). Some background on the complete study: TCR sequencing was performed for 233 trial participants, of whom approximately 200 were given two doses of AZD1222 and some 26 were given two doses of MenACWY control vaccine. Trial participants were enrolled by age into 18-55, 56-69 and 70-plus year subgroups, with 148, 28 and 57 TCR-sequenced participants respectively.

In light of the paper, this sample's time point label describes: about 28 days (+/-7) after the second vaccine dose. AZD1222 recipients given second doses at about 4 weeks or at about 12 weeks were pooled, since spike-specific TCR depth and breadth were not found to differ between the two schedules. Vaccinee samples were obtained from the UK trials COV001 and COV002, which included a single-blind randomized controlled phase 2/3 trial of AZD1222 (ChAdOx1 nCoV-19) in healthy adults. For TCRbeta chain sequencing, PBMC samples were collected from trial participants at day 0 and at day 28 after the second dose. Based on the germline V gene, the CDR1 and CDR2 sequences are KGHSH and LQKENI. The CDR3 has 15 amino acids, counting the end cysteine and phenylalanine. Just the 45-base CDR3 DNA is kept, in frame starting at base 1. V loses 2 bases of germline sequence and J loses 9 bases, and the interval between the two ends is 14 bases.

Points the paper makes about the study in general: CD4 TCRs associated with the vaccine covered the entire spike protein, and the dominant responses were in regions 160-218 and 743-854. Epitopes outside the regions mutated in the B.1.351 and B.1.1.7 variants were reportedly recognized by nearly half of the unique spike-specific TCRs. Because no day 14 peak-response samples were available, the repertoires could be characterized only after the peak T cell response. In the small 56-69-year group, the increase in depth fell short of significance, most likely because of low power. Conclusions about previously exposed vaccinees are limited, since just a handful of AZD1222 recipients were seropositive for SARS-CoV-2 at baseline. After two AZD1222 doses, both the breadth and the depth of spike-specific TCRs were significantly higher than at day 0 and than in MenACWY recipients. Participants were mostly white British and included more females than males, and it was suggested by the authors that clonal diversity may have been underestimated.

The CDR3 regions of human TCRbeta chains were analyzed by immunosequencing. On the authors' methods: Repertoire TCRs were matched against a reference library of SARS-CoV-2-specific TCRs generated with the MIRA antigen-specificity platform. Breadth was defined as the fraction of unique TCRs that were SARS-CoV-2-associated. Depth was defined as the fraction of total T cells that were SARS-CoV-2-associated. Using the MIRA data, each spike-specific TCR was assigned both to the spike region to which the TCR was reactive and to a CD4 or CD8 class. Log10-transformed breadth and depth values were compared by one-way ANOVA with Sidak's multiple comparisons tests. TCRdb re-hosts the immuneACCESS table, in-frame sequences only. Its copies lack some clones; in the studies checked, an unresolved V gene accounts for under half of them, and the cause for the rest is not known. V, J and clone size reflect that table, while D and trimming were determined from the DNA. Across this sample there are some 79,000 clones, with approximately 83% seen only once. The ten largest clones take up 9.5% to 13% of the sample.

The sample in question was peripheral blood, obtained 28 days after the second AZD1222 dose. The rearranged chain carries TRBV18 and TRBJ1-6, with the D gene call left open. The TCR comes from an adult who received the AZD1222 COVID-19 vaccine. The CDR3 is CASSPAFCGCSPLHF. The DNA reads TGTGCCAGCTCACCAGCTTTTTGTGGGTGTTCACCCCTCCACTTT.